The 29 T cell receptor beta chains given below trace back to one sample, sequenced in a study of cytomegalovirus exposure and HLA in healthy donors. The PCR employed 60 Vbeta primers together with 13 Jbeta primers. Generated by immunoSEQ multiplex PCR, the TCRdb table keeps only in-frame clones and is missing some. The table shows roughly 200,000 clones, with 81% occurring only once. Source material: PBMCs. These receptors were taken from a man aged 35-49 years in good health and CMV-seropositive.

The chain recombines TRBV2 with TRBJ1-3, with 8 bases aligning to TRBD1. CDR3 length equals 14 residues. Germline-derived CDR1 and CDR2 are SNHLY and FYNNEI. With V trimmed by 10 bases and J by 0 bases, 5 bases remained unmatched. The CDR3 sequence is CATQGASSGNTIYF. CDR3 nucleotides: TGTGCCACCCAGGGGGCGAGCTCTGGAAACACCATATATTTT.

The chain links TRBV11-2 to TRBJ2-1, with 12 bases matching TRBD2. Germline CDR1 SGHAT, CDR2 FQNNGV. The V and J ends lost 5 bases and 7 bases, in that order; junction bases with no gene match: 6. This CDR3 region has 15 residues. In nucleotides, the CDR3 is TGTGCCAGCAGCATCGGGACTAGCGGGTTAAATGAGCAGTTCTTC. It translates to CASSIGTSGLNEQFF.

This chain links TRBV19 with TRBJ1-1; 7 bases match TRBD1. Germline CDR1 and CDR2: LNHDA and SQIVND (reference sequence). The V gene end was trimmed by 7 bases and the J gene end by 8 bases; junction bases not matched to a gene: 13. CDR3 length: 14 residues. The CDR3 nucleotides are TGTGCCAGTAACAATCTTCGGACAGGCCGCGAAGCTTTCTTT. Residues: CASNNLRTGREAFF.

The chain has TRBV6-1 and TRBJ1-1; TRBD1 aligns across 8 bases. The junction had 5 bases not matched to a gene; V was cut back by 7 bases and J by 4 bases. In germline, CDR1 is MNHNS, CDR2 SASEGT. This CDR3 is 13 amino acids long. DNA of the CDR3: TGTGCCAGCAAAGGACAGGGAGGCACTGAAGCTTTCTTT. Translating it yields CASKGQGGTEAFF.

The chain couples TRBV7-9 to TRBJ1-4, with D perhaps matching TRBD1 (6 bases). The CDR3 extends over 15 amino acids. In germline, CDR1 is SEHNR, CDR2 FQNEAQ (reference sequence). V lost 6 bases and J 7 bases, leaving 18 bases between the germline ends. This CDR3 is CASSPARGNIEKLFF. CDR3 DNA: TGTGCCAGCAGTCCAGCCAGGGGAAACATTGAAAAACTGTTTTTT.

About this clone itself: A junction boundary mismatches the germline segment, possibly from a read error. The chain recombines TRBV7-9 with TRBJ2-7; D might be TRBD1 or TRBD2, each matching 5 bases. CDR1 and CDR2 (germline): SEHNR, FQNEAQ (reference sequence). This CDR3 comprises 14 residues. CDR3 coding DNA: TGTTCCAGCAGCGGTATAGGGGCTCTCTACGAGCAGTACTTC. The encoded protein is CSSSGIGALYEQYF.

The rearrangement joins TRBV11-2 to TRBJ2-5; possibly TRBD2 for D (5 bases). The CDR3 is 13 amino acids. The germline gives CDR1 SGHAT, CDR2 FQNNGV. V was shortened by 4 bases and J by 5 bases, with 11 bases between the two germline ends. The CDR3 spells CASSSGLAETQYF. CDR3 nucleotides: TGTGCCAGCAGCTCAGGACTGGCGGAGACCCAGTACTTC.

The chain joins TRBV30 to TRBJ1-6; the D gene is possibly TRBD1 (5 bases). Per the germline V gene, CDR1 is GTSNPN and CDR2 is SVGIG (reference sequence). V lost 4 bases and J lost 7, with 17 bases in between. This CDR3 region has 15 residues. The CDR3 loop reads CAWTSGTARNSPLHF. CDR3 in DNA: TGTGCCTGGACTTCGGGGACTGCGCGGAATTCACCCCTCCACTTT.

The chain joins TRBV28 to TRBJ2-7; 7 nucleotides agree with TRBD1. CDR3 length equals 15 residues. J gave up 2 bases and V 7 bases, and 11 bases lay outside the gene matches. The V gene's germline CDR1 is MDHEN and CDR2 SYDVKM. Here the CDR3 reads CASTFPAGGTYEQYF. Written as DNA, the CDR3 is TGTGCCAGCACATTCCCGGCAGGGGGTACCTACGAGCAGTACTTC.

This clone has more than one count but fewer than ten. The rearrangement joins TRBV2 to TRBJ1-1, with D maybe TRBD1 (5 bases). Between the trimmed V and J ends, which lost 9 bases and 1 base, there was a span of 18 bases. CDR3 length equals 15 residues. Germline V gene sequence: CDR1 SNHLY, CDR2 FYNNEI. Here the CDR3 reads CASQGPGATNTEAFF. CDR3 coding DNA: TGTGCCAGTCAGGGCCCAGGCGCGACGAACACTGAAGCTTTCTTT.

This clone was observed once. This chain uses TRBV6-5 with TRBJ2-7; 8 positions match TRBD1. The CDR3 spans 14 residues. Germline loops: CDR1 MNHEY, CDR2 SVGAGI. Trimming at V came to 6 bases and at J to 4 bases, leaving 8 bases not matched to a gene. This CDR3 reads CASRSGQGTYEQYF. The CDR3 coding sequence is TGTGCCAGCAGATCCGGACAGGGCACTTACGAGCAGTACTTC.

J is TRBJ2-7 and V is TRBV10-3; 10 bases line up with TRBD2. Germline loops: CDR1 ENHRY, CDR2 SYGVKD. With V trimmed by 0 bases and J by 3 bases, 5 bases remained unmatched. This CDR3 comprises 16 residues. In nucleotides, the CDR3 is TGTGCCATCAGTGAGTCGCTGGGGACTAGCGACTACGAGCAGTACTTC. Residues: CAISESLGTSDYEQYF.

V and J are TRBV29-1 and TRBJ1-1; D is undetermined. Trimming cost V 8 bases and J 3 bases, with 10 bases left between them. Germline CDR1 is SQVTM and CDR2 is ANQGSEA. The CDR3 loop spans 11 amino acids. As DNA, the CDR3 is TGCAGCTTGGGCCTGCACACTGAAGCTTTCTTT. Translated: CSLGLHTEAFF.

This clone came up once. CDR3 in DNA: TGTGCCAGCAGTCCGGGGACAGGGGGCACTCTACTCTATGGCTACACCTTC. This sequence encodes CASSPGTGGTLLYGYTF. The genes are TRBV27 and TRBJ1-2, with 12 nucleotides matching TRBD1. V lost 5 bases and J lost 4; bases outside the gene matches: 11. CDR1 is MNHEY, CDR2 SMNVEV, per germline (reference sequence). CDR3 length equals 17 residues.

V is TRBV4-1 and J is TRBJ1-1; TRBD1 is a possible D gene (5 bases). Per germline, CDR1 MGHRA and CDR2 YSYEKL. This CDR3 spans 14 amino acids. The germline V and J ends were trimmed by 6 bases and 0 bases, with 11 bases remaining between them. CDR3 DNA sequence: TGCGCCAGCAGGCATGGGGCTATGAACACTGAAGCTTTCTTT. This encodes CASRHGAMNTEAFF.

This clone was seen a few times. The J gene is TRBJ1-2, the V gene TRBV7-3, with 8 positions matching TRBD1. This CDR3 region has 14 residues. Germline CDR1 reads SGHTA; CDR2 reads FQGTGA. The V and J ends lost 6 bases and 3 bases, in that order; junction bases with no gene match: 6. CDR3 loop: CASSYGQGDYGYTF. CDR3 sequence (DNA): TGTGCCAGCAGTTACGGACAGGGAGACTATGGCTACACCTTC. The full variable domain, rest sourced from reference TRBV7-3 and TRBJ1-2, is GAGVSQTPSNKVTEKGKYVELRCDPISGHTALYWYRQSLGQGPEFLIYFQGTGAADDSGLPNDRFFAVRPEGSVSTLKIQRTERGDSAVYLCASSYGQGDYGYTFGSGTRLTVV.

CDR3 bases: TGTGCCAGCAGCTTAGGGTTGGGAGGGGGAGAAGAGACCCAGTACTTC. Protein: CASSLGLGGGEETQYF. This sequence joins TRBV11-3 and TRBJ2-5; possible D gene TRBD2, 7 bases. The germline V and J ends were trimmed by 1 base and 3 bases, with 15 bases remaining between them. CDR3 length: 16 residues. The V gene's germline CDR1 is SGHNT and CDR2 YENEEA.

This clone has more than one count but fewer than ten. DNA for the CDR3: TGCAGCGCGGAGGGACAGTCGAAGGCTGAAGCTTTCTTT. This codes for CSAEGQSKAEAFF. The chain recombines TRBV29-1 with TRBJ1-1; TRBD1 aligns across 7 bases. The CDR3 contains 13 residues. Germline V gives CDR1 SQVTM, CDR2 ANQGSEA. The V and J ends lost 7 bases and 6 bases, in that order; junction bases with no gene match: 11.

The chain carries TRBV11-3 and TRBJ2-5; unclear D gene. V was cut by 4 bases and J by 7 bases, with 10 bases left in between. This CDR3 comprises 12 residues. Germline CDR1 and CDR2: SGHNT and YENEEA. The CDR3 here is CASSSGSPTQYF. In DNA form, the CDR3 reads TGTGCCAGCAGCTCCGGGTCCCCGACCCAGTACTTC.

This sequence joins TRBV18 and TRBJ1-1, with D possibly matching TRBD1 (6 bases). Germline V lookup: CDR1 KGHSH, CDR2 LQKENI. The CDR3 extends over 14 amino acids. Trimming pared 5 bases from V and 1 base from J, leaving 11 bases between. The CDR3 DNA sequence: TGTGCCAGCTCATCACAGGGAGCGAACACTGAAGCTTTCTTT. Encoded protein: CASSSQGANTEAFF.

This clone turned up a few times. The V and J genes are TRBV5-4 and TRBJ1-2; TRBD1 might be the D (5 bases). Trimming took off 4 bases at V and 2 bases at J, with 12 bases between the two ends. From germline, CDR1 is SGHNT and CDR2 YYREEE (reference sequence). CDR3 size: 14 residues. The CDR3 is CASSPTTVNYGYTF. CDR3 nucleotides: TGTGCCAGCAGCCCGACGACAGTCAACTATGGCTACACCTTC.

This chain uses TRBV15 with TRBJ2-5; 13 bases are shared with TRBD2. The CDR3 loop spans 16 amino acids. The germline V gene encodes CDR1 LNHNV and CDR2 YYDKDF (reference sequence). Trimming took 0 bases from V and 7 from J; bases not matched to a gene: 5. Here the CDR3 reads CATSRDGLAGDVTQYF. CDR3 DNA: TGTGCCACCAGCAGAGATGGACTAGCGGGGGATGTGACCCAGTACTTC.

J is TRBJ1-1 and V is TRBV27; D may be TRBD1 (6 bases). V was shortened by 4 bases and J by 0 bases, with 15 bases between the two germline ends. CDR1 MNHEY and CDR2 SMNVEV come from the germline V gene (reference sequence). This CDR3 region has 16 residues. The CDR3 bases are TGTGCCAGCAGTTCTACCCCCAACAGGGTGAACACTGAAGCTTTCTTT. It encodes CASSSTPNRVNTEAFF.

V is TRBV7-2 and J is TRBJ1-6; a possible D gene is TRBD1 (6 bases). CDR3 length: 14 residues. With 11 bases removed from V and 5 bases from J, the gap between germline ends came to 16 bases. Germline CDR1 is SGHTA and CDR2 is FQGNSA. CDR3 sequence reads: CALRGAVNNSPLHF. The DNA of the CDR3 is TGTGCCCTCCGGGGGGCAGTAAATAATTCACCCCTCCACTTT. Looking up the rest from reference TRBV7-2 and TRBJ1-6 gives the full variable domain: GAGVSQSPSNKVTEKGKDVELRCDPISGHTALYWYRQSLGQGLEFLIYFQGNSAPDKSGLPSDRFSAERTGGSVSTLTIQRTQQEDSAVYLCALRGAVNNSPLHFGNGTRLTVT.

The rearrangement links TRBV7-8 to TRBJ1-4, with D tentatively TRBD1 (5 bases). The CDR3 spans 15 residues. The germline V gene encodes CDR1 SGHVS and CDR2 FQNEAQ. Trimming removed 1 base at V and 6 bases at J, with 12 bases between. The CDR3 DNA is TGTGCCAGCAGCTTAGTAGCGGGGCGGGATGAAAAACTGTTTTTT. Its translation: CASSLVAGRDEKLFF.

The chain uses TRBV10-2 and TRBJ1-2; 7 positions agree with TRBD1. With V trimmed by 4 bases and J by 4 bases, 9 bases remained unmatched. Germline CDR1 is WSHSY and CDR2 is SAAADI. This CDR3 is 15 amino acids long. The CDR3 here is CASSARTGNTYGYTF. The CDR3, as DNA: TGCGCCAGCAGTGCCCGGACAGGAAACACCTATGGCTACACCTTC.

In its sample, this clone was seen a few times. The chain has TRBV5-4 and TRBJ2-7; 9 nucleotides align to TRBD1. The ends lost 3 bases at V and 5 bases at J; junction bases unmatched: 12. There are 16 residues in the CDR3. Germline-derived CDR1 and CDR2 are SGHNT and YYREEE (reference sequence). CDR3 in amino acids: CASSSYFRDREDEQYF. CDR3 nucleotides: TGTGCCAGCAGCTCATACTTCCGGGACAGGGAAGACGAGCAGTACTTC.

The CDR3 is CATSRGQGMNEKLFF. CDR3 DNA: TGTGCCACCAGCCGCGGTCAGGGCATGAATGAAAAACTGTTTTTT. This sequence joins TRBV15 and TRBJ1-4, with D tentatively TRBD1 (5 bases). The CDR3 contains 15 residues. The V end was cut by 5 bases, the J end by 5 bases, with 15 bases between. CDR1 is LNHNV and CDR2 is YYDKDF in the germline V gene (reference sequence).

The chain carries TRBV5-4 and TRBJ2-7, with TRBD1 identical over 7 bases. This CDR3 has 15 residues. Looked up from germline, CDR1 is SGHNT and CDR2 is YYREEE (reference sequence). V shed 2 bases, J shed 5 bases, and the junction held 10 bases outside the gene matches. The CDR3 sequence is CASSFLGGGSHEQYF. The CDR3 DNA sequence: TGTGCCAGCAGCTTCTTAGGGGGCGGTTCCCACGAGCAGTACTTC.